One and the same sample provided the 17 T cell receptor beta chains below, sequenced in a study of T-cell reconstitution after alpha-beta-depleted transplantation in children. Unique molecular identifiers were used in preparing the TCRbeta library. TCRdb analysed the PCR reads with MiXCR anew, one entry per CDR3 protein. In the table there are approximately 350,000 distinct CDR3 sequences, roughly 17% of which are singletons. Sequencing used PBMCs, mostly from graft donor cells, obtained 360 days after TCRalphabeta/CD19-depleted stem cell transplant. Receptor source: a male patient aged 2 to 9 who had a stem cell transplant for acute lymphoblastic leukemia, so the T cells may come from the graft donor.

In its sample, this clonotype was seen a few times. CDR3 region: CASSFRPSYGYTF. As DNA, the CDR3 is TGTGCCAGCAGTTTCAGGCCTTCCTATGGCTACACCTTC. The gene calls are TRBV12-3 or TRBV12-4 and TRBJ1-2; D gene unclear. V dropped 3 bases and J dropped 4 bases, with 9 bases sitting between them. CDR3 length equals 13 residues.

This clonotype has a count of ten or more. V and J are TRBV10-3 and TRBJ2-3, with D tentatively TRBD1 or TRBD2 (5 bases each). Per germline, CDR1 ENHRY and CDR2 SYGVKD. CDR3 length equals 15 residues. Trimming pared 3 bases from V and 2 bases from J, leaving 12 bases between. CDR3 in DNA: TGTGCCATCAGTGACAGACTCGGGACCACAGATACGCAGTATTTT. Translated: CAISDRLGTTDTQYF.

Ten or more counts support this clonotype. The CDR3 bases are TGCAGCGTTGATAGGGAGTGGAACACTGAAGCTTTCTTT. Translating gives CSVDREWNTEAFF. The V gene is TRBV29-1, the J gene TRBJ1-1, with D uncertain. CDR3 length: 13 amino acids. Trimming pared 3 bases from V and 1 base from J, leaving 9 bases between. CDR1 and CDR2 from the germline V gene are SQVTM and ANQGSEA. The full variable domain, with the rest looked up from reference TRBV29-1 and TRBJ1-1, is SAVISQKPSRDICQRGTSLTIQCQVDSQVTMMFWYRQQPGQSLTLIATANQGSEATYESGFVIDKFPISRPNLTFSTLTVSNMSPEDSSIYLCSVDREWNTEAFFGQGTRLTVV.

This clonotype was found a few times. The chain combines TRBV27 with TRBJ2-1; TRBD2 matches at 12 bases. V lost 2 bases, J lost 6 bases, and 5 bases stayed unmatched. The CDR3 contains 16 residues. The germline V gene has CDR1 MNHEY and CDR2 SMNVEV (reference sequence). CDR3 in DNA: TGTGCCAGCAGTTTACTGACTAGCGGGAGACCCAATGAGCAGTTCTTC. This encodes CASSLLTSGRPNEQFF.

The sample holds a few counts of this clonotype. This chain joins TRBV10-3 and TRBJ2-3; 7 bases map to TRBD2. CDR3 size: 16 residues. Germline V gene data show CDR1 as ENHRY and CDR2 as SYGVKD. V shed 5 bases, J shed 0 bases, and the junction held 8 bases outside the gene matches. CDR3 in amino acids: CAISLTGTTSTDTQYF. CDR3 coding DNA: TGTGCCATCAGTCTTACCGGGACTACTAGCACAGATACGCAGTATTTT.

This rearrangement joins TRBV10-3 to TRBJ2-1; a possible D gene is TRBD2 (6 bases). CDR3 size: 15 residues. The ends were cut back, 4 bases at V and 3 bases at J, with 13 bases in the middle. Germline V gene sequence: CDR1 ENHRY, CDR2 SYGVKD. The CDR3 protein is CAISGRELIYNEQFF. CDR3 in DNA: TGTGCCATCAGTGGCCGGGAGTTAATCTACAATGAGCAGTTCTTC.

The chain joins TRBV20-1 to TRBJ2-1, with unresolved D. V shed 1 base and J shed 8 bases, with 9 bases lying between them. Germline V gene lookup returns CDR1 DFQATT and CDR2 SNEGSKA (reference sequence). This CDR3 has 12 amino acids. CDR3 nucleotides: TGCAGTGCTAGAGGGCCCCCCGATGAGCAGTTCTTC. This sequence encodes CSARGPPDEQFF.

The chain joins TRBV5-1 to TRBJ2-1, with 9 nucleotides matching TRBD2. From germline, CDR1 is SGHRS and CDR2 YFSETQ. CDR3 length: 15 residues. After removal of 0 bases from V and 7 bases from J, the junction contained 5 bases not matched to a gene. CDR3 loop: CASSLGSLAGNEQFF. The CDR3 DNA sequence: TGCGCCAGCAGCTTGGGTTCTCTAGCGGGAAATGAGCAGTTCTTC.

This clonotype was recorded once. The chain uses TRBV29-1 and TRBJ2-1; a possible D gene is TRBD1 (5 bases). Trimming took off 7 bases at V and 2 bases at J, with 18 bases between the two ends. Germline CDR1 SQVTM, CDR2 ANQGSEA. The CDR3 runs 15 residues. Written as DNA, the CDR3 is TGCAGCGCATCCCTGCGTGGGGCGACCTACAATGAGCAGTTCTTC. It specifies CSASLRGATYNEQFF.

This clonotype occurred a few times. As DNA, the CDR3 is TGTGCCAGCAGTTTAGTAGTCGCAGGGGCCGAGCAGTACTTC. It translates to CASSLVVAGAEQYF. The chain employs TRBV28 and TRBJ2-7, with D possibly matching TRBD1 (6 bases). This CDR3 is 14 amino acids long. Germline assignment: CDR1 MDHEN and CDR2 SYDVKM. V gave up 2 bases and J gave up 6 bases, with 14 bases separating them.

The gene calls are TRBV24-1 and TRBJ2-3, with 11 bases that match TRBD2. CDR1 is KGHDR and CDR2 is SFDVKD in the germline V gene. The V segment lost 3 bases and the J segment 6 bases; nucleotides outside the gene matches: 10. CDR3 length equals 17 residues. The CDR3 DNA is TGTGCCACCAGTGATCCGGTACTAGCGGGAGCAGGTGATACGCAGTATTTT. Translating it yields CATSDPVLAGAGDTQYF.

This chain uses TRBV12-3 or TRBV12-4 with TRBJ1-2; TRBD1 agrees at 8 bases. V was pared by 3 bases and J by 6 bases, with 6 bases of the junction left unmatched. This CDR3 spans 14 amino acids. The DNA of the CDR3 is TGTGCCAGCAGTTTGACGCAGGGGGCTCATGGCTACACCTTC. It translates to CASSLTQGAHGYTF.

This chain joins TRBV12-3 or TRBV12-4 and TRBJ2-2; tentative D call: TRBD1 (6 bases). The CDR3 is 18 amino acids. V was clipped by 6 bases and J by 0 bases, with 20 bases between them. The CDR3: CASSSRIGGHSNTGELFF. The CDR3 DNA sequence: TGTGCCAGCAGCTCCCGGATAGGGGGACATTCGAACACCGGGGAGCTGTTTTTT.

This clonotype occurred a few times. This rearrangement joins TRBV10-3 to TRBJ2-1; 7 positions match TRBD2. Germline CDR1 reads ENHRY; CDR2 reads SYGVKD. The CDR3 has 16 residues. The junction had 13 bases not matched to a gene; V was cut back by 4 bases and J by 7 bases. DNA for the CDR3: TGTGCCATCAGTGCGCTTCGGGAGGCCCCAGGGAATGAGCAGTTCTTC. This sequence encodes CAISALREAPGNEQFF.

This chain joins TRBV7-8 and TRBJ1-4; TRBD1 matches 7 bases. The trim removed 5 bases at V and 12 bases at J, leaving 9 bases unmatched. The CDR3 loop spans 13 amino acids. The V gene's germline CDR1 is SGHVS and CDR2 FQNEAQ. As DNA, the CDR3 is TGTGCCAGCAGCGGACAGGAGGGGGTGGAACTGTTTTTT. Protein product: CASSGQEGVELFF.

Concerning this clonotype itself: Given the absence of the conserved phenylalanine or tryptophan at the CDR3 end, a read error is likely. The rearrangement joins TRBV4-1 to TRBJ1-2, with D perhaps matching TRBD1 (5 bases). The CDR3 spans 14 residues. Germline CDR1 reads MGHRA; CDR2 reads YSYEKL. The ends were cut back, 1 base at V and 6 bases at J, with 12 bases in the middle. The CDR3 nucleotides read TGCGCCAGCAGCCAAGGGCCGGGGGAGAATGGCTACACCTGC. It codes for CASSQGPGENGYTC.

This clonotype came up many times. The rearrangement joins TRBV11-2 to TRBJ2-1; 9 bases align to TRBD2. Germline V gene data show CDR1 as SGHAT and CDR2 as FQNNGV. The junction had 6 bases not matched to a gene; V was cut back by 5 bases and J by 7 bases. The CDR3 has 14 amino acids. CDR3 nucleotides: TGTGCCAGCAGCCCCATAGCGGGGGTGAATGAGCAGTTCTTC. Its protein is CASSPIAGVNEQFF.